Below, 20 T cell receptor beta chains from the same sample are listed, as sequenced in a study of siplizumab effects on memory and regulatory T cells (dated 2019 in TCRdb). The library relied on the immunoSEQ multiplex PCR assay. As stored in TCRdb, this immuneACCESS dataset retains in-frame rearrangements with V and J assigned. A fraction of the clones does not appear; measured against another copy, unresolved V genes explain less than half of the discrepancy, and the remainder lacks a known reason. The sample table shows about 85,000 clones, and roughly 94% are seen once. The top ten constitute less than 20% of the sample. The specimen was CD8+ T cells sorted from blood. The receptors shown here come from a human donor in good health.

The chain combines TRBV28 with TRBJ1-1, with 12 positions matching TRBD1. Germline values: CDR1 MDHEN, CDR2 SYDVKM. This CDR3 is built from 15 residues. V was clipped by 2 bases and J by 6 bases; unmatched bases: 4. The CDR3 region has the DNA TGTGCCAGCAGTTTAGGGACAGGGGGCGCGTCTGAAGCTTTCTTT. It codes for CASSLGTGGASEAFF.

The V gene is TRBV10-3, the J gene TRBJ1-2, with a tentative D call TRBD1 (6 bases). The germline CDR1 and CDR2 sequences are ENHRY and SYGVKD. This CDR3 region has 14 residues. V was shortened by 3 bases and J by 4 bases, with 12 bases between the two germline ends. The chain's CDR3 is CAISDTGLGYGYTF. DNA for the CDR3: TGTGCCATCAGTGATACAGGGTTAGGCTATGGCTACACCTTC.

The V gene is TRBV27, the J gene TRBJ2-7, with 7 bases matching TRBD1. The CDR3 consists of 16 residues. J lost 3 bases, V lost 5 bases, and 13 bases had no gene match. Germline assignment: CDR1 MNHEY and CDR2 SMNVEV (reference sequence). Written as DNA, the CDR3 is TGTGCCAGCAGTCCCTCCACAGGGGATTTCGGCTACGAGCAGTACTTC. Protein: CASSPSTGDFGYEQYF.

This clone was detected once. The V call is TRBV6-6, the J call TRBJ1-2, with 8 bases fitting TRBD1. CDR3 length: 14 residues. Germline CDR1 is MNHNY and CDR2 is SVGAGI (reference sequence). V gave up 6 bases and J gave up 6 bases; unmatched junction bases: 9. CDR3 in DNA: TGTGCCAGCAGAAACGCCGGACAGGGAGATGGCTACACCTTC. It is translated as CASRNAGQGDGYTF.

The V and J genes are TRBV6-4 and TRBJ1-5; tentative D call: TRBD1 (6 bases). CDR1 is MRHNA, CDR2 SNTAGT, per germline. V was trimmed by 8 bases and J by 0 bases, leaving 17 bases between them. The CDR3 has 16 amino acids. The CDR3 DNA sequence: TGTGCCAGCGGCTCAACGGACAGCGATAGCAATCAGCCCCAGCATTTT. Its translation is CASGSTDSDSNQPQHF.

V is TRBV6-5 and J is TRBJ2-7; the D is unclear. The V gene lost 3 bases and the J gene lost 0 bases, with 9 bases spanning the gap. This CDR3 spans 14 amino acids. Germline assignment: CDR1 MNHEY and CDR2 SVGAGI. As DNA, the CDR3 is TGTGCCAGCAGTTATGACGGACCCTCCTACGAGCAGTACTTC. Amino acid sequence: CASSYDGPSYEQYF.

The chain joins TRBV29-1 to TRBJ1-1; 8 positions agree with TRBD1. Germline lookup yields CDR1 SQVTM and CDR2 ANQGSEA. The V segment lost 3 bases and the J segment 4 bases; nucleotides outside the gene matches: 1. The CDR3 consists of 12 residues. CDR3 coding DNA: TGCAGCGTTGATACAGGGGGCACTGAAGCTTTCTTT. It yields the protein CSVDTGGTEAFF. The full variable domain, its missing parts supplied by reference TRBV29-1 and TRBJ1-1, is SAVISQKPSRDICQRGTSLTIQCQVDSQVTMMFWYRQQPGQSLTLIATANQGSEATYESGFVIDKFPISRPNLTFSTLTVSNMSPEDSSIYLCSVDTGGTEAFFGQGTRLTVV.

This chain uses TRBV4-1 with TRBJ1-5; TRBD1 is a possible D gene (5 bases). This CDR3 is 17 amino acids long. Germline lookup yields CDR1 MGHRA and CDR2 YSYEKL. The ends were cut back, 4 bases at V and 1 base at J, with 17 bases in the middle. DNA for the CDR3: TGCGCCAGCAGCCCGATCCCGGGGGGTTTGAGCAATCAGCCCCAGCATTTT. It encodes CASSPIPGGLSNQPQHF.

CDR3 coding DNA: TGTGCCAGCAGTGAAACCCCGGGGGCACAAGAGACCCAGTACTTC. Translated, it gives CASSETPGAQETQYF. J is TRBJ2-5 and V is TRBV6-1; D possibly matches TRBD1 or TRBD2 (6 bases each). This CDR3 spans 15 amino acids. Germline assignment: CDR1 MNHNS and CDR2 SASEGT. The ends were cut back, 2 bases at V and 2 bases at J, with 12 bases in the middle.

The chain joins TRBV7-6 to TRBJ2-3, with 10 bases aligning to TRBD2. The V and J ends lost 5 bases and 2 bases, in that order; junction bases with no gene match: 10. Germline V CDR1 and CDR2: SGHVS, FNYEAQ. The CDR3 extends over 17 amino acids. CDR3 in DNA: TGTGCCAGCAGCAGCAACCTAGCGGGAGCACCCACAGATACGCAGTATTTT. It encodes CASSSNLAGAPTDTQYF. The variable domain in full, with the rest retrieved from reference TRBV7-6 and TRBJ2-3, is GAGVSQSPRYKVTKRGQDVALRCDPISGHVSLYWYRQALGQGPEFLTYFNYEAQQDKSGLPNDRFSAERPEGSISTLTIQRTEQRDSAMYRCASSSNLAGAPTDTQYFGPGTRLTVL.

The CDR3 coding sequence is TGTGCCAGCAGCTTACTAAGGACTAGCGGGAGTATGGTAATCGGAGAGACCCAGTACTTC. It is translated as CASSLLRTSGSMVIGETQYF. The rearrangement links TRBV7-8 to TRBJ2-5; 13 bases align to TRBD2. CDR3 size: 20 residues. V was pared by 2 bases and J by 4 bases, with 16 bases of the junction left unmatched. Germline CDR1 is SGHVS and CDR2 is FQNEAQ.

V gene TRBV27 combines with J gene TRBJ2-3; D ambiguous. Germline CDR1 MNHEY, CDR2 SMNVEV (reference sequence). This CDR3 comprises 13 residues. Trimming removed 6 bases at V and 0 bases at J, with 7 bases between. CDR3 sequence: CASRARSTDTQYF. CDR3 sequence (DNA): TGTGCCAGCAGGGCCCGGAGCACAGATACGCAGTATTTT.

This clone was detected only once. V usage is TRBV7-9 and J usage is TRBJ2-7, with D perhaps being TRBD1 or TRBD2 (5 bases each). The germline V and J ends were trimmed by 8 bases and 0 bases, with 29 bases remaining between them. Germline V gives CDR1 SEHNR, CDR2 FQNEAQ (reference sequence). This CDR3 contains 19 residues. CDR3 in DNA: TGTGCCAGCCAAGCTTACTGGGGGTCGGTACTAAGGAGCTCCTACGAGCAGTACTTC. This codes for CASQAYWGSVLRSSYEQYF.

The chain combines TRBV5-1 with TRBJ2-1; possible D gene TRBD2, 5 bases. Trimming stripped 2 bases from V and 6 bases from J, with 9 bases between. CDR1 and CDR2 (germline): SGHRS, YFSETQ. The CDR3 has 13 residues. The CDR3 reads CASSLASGNEQFF. For the CDR3, the DNA is TGCGCCAGCAGCTTAGCCAGCGGCAATGAGCAGTTCTTC.

V gene TRBV7-2 combines with J gene TRBJ1-1; D gene unclear. The CDR3 loop spans 13 amino acids. Deletions cut 2 bases from V and 3 bases from J, with 7 bases between. Germline CDR1 is SGHTA and CDR2 is FQGNSA. The DNA of the CDR3 is TGTGCCAGCAGCTTATTTAGCTACACTGAAGCTTTCTTT. This sequence encodes CASSLFSYTEAFF.

This chain connects TRBV7-6 to TRBJ1-1, with 7 bases that match TRBD1. V lost 1 base to trimming and J lost 5 bases; unmatched junction nucleotides: 1. CDR1 and CDR2 (germline): SGHVS, FNYEAQ. The CDR3 length is 13 residues. The CDR3 sequence is CASSLDRGTEAFF. The CDR3 DNA is TGTGCCAGCAGCTTAGACAGGGGAACTGAAGCTTTCTTT.

This rearrangement joins TRBV14 to TRBJ2-5, with TRBD2 identical over 12 bases. Losses at the gene ends were 5 bases for V and 4 bases for J; bases not matched to a gene: 2. Germline V lookup: CDR1 SGHDN, CDR2 FVKESK. This CDR3 comprises 14 residues. DNA of the CDR3: TGTGCCAGCAGCTCACTAGCGGGAGGAGAGACCCAGTACTTC. It encodes CASSSLAGGETQYF.

This chain joins TRBV12-5 and TRBJ2-1, with TRBD2 matching 10 bases. V shed 2 bases and J 12 bases; nucleotides not matched to a gene: 10. Germline V gene sequence: CDR1 LGHNT, CDR2 FRNRAP. There are 15 residues in the CDR3. The CDR3 is CASGLKLAGRFGQFF. DNA of the CDR3: TGTGCTAGTGGTTTGAAACTAGCGGGGAGATTCGGGCAGTTCTTC.

The chain combines TRBV28 with TRBJ2-7; TRBD1 is a possible D gene (5 bases). This CDR3 has 14 amino acids. The V gene lost 6 bases and the J gene lost 3 bases, with 15 bases spanning the gap. CDR1 and CDR2 from the germline V gene are MDHEN and SYDVKM. CDR3 amino acids: CASRPQDILYEQYF. In nucleotides, the CDR3 is TGTGCCAGCAGACCACAGGACATTCTCTACGAGCAGTACTTC.

The V and J genes are TRBV27 and TRBJ1-5; D gene uncertain. V lost 0 bases to trimming and J lost 11 bases, with 11 bases between them. The CDR3 consists of 13 residues. Germline V gene sequence: CDR1 MNHEY, CDR2 SMNVEV (reference sequence). The CDR3 protein is CASSLSTGSAQHF. The CDR3 region has the DNA TGTGCCAGCAGTTTATCGACCGGGTCGGCCCAGCATTTT.